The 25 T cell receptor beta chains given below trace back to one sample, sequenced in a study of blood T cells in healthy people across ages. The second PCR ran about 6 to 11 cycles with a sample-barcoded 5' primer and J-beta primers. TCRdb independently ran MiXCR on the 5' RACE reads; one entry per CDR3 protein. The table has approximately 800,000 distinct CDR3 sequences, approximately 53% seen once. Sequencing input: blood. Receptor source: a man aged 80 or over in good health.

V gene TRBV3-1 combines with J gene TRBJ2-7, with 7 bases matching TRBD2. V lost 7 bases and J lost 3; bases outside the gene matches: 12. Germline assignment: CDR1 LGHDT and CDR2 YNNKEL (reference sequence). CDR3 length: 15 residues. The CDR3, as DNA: TGTGCCAGCACCAAAGGCGCGGGAGCCTACTACGAGCAGTACTTC. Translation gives CASTKGAGAYYEQYF.

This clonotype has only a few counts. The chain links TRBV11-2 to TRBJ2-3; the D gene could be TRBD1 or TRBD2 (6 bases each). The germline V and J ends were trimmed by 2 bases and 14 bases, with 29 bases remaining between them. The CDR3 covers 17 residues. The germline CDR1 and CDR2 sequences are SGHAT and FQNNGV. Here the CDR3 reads CASSLHPMLAVGGYAYF. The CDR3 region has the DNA TGTGCCAGCAGCTTACATCCAATGTTAGCGGTAGGGGGATACGCGTATTTT.

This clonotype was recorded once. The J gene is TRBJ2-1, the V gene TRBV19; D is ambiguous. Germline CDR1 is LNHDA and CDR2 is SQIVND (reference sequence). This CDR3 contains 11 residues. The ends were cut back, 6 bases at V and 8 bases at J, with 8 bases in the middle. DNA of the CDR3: TGTGCCAGTAGGGTGGTTGATGAGCAGTTCTTC. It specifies CASRVVDEQFF.

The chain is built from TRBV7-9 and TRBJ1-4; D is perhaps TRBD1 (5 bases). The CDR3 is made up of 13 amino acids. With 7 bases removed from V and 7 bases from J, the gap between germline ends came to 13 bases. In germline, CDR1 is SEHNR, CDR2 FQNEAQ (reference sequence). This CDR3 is CASNRGGVEKLFF. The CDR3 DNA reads TGTGCCAGCAACCGCGGGGGGGTTGAAAAACTGTTTTTT.

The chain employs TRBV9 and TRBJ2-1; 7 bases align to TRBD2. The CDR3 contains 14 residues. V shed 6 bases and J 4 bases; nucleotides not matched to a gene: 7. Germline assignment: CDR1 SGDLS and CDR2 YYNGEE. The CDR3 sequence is CASTDSGLYNEQFF. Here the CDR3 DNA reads TGTGCCAGCACGGATAGCGGGTTATACAATGAGCAGTTCTTC.

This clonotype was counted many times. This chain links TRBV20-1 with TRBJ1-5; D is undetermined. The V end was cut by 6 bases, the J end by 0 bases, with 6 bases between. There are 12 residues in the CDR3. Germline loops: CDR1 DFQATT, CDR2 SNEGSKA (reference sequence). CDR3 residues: CSATYSNQPQHF. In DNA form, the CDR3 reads TGCAGTGCGACCTATAGCAATCAGCCCCAGCATTTT.

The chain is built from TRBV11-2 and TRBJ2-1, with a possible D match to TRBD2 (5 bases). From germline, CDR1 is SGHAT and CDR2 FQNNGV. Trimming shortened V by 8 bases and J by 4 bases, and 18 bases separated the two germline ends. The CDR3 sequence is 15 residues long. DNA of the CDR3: TGTGCCAGCTCCGCGGAGGACCACCCGTACAATGAGCAGTTCTTC. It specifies CASSAEDHPYNEQFF.

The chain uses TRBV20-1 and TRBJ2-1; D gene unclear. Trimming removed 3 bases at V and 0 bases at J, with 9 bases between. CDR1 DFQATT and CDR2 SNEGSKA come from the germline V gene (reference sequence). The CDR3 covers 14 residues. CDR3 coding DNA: TGCAGTGCTAGTCCCCCGAGCTCCTACAATGAGCAGTTCTTC. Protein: CSASPPSSYNEQFF.

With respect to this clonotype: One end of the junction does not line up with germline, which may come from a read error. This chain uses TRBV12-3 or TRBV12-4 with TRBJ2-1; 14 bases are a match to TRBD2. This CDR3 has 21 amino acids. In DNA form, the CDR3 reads TGTGCCGGCAGCTCACCATTGCGACTAGCGGGAGGGCCGGGAGGCCACAATGAGCAGTTCTTC. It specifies CAGSSPLRLAGGPGGHNEQFF.

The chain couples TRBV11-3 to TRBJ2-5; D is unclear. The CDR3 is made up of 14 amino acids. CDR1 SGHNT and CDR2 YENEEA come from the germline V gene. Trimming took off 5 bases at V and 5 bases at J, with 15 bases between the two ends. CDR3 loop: CASSARTDGETQYF. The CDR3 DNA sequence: TGTGCCAGCAGCGCGCGGACCGATGGGGAGACCCAGTACTTC.

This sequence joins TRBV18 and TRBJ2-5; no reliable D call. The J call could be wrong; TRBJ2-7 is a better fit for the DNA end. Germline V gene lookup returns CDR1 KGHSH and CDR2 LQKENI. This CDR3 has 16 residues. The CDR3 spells CASSSPQRSGRVEQYF. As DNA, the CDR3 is TGTGCCAGCTCATCCCCACAACGGTCGGGCCGAGTCGAGCAGTACTTC.

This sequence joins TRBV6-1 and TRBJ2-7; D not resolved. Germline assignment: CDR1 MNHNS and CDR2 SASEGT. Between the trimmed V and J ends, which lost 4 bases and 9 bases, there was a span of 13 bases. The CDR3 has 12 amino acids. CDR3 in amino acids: CASSGSGIGQYF. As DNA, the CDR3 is TGTGCCAGCAGTGGGTCAGGAATCGGGCAGTACTTC.

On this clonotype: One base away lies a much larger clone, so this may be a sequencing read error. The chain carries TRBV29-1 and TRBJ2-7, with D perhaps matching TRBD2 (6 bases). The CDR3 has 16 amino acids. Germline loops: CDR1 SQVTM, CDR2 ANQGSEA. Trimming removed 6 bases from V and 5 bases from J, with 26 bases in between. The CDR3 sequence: CSVELQKAGDTDEQYF. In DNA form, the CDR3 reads TGCAGCGTCGAATTACAGAAAGCGGGTGATACCGACGAGCAGTACTTC.

CDR3 DNA: TGTGCCAGCAGCTTAACCTCCGGGACACTCCCCTACGAGCAGTACTTC. Translating it yields CASSLTSGTLPYEQYF. V and J are TRBV7-6 and TRBJ2-4, with D perhaps matching TRBD1 (6 bases). The J call may be incorrect, as the DNA end agrees better with TRBJ2-7. CDR1 is SGHVS and CDR2 is FNYEAQ in the germline V gene. CDR3 size: 16 residues.

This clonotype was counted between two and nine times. The CDR3 is CAISESGQGNTGELFF. CDR3 in DNA: TGTGCCATCAGTGAATCGGGACAGGGTAACACCGGGGAGCTGTTTTTT. V gene TRBV10-3 combines with J gene TRBJ2-2; 9 nucleotides line up with TRBD1. The junction had 4 bases not matched to a gene; V was cut back by 3 bases and J by 2 bases. The CDR3 consists of 16 residues. Germline V lookup: CDR1 ENHRY, CDR2 SYGVKD.

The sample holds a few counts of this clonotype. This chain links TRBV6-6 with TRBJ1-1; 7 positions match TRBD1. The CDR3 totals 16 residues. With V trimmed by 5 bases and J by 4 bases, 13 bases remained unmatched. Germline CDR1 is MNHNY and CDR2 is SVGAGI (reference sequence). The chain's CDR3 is CASSTGQARLGTEAFF. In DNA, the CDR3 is TGTGCCAGCAGTACCGGACAGGCTCGCCTCGGCACTGAAGCTTTCTTT.

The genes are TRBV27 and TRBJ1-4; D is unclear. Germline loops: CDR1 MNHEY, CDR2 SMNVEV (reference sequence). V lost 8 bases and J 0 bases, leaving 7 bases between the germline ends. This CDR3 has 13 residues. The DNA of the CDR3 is TGTGCCAGCGGTCATGCAACTAATGAAAAACTGTTTTTT. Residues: CASGHATNEKLFF.

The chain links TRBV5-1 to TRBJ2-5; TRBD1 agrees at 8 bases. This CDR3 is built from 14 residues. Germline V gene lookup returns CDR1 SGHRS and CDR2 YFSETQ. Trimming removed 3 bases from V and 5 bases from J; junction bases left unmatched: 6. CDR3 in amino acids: CASSYTGGQETQYF. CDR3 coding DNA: TGCGCCAGCAGCTACACAGGGGGACAGGAGACCCAGTACTTC.

CDR3 DNA: TGCGCCAGCAGCCAGACCCGACTAGCGGACTCCTATGAGCAGTTCTTC. It yields the protein CASSQTRLADSYEQFF. The chain combines TRBV4-1 with TRBJ2-1; 9 bases fit TRBD2. With V trimmed by 3 bases and J by 8 bases, 11 bases remained unmatched. CDR1 is MGHRA and CDR2 is YSYEKL in the germline V gene. CDR3 size: 16 residues.

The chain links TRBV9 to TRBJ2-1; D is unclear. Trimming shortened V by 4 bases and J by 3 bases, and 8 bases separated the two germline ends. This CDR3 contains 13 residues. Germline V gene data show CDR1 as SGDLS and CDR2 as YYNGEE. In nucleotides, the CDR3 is TGTGCCAGCAGCACCCACTACTACAATGAGCAGTTCTTC. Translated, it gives CASSTHYYNEQFF.

The CDR3 sequence: CATSTGHQETQYF. As DNA, the CDR3 is TGTGCCACTAGTACTGGCCACCAAGAGACCCAGTACTTC. The gene calls are TRBV15 and TRBJ2-5, with no clear D. Trimming pared 9 bases from V and 0 bases from J, leaving 11 bases between. CDR1 is LNHNV, CDR2 YYDKDF, per germline (reference sequence). The CDR3 spans 13 residues.

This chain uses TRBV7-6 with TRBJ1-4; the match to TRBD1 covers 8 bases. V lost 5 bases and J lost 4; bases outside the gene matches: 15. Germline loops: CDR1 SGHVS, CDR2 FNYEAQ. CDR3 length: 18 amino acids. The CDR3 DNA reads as TGTGCCAGCAGCCTAGGGACAGGCCCACGTGGGGTTAATGAAAAACTGTTTTTT. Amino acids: CASSLGTGPRGVNEKLFF.

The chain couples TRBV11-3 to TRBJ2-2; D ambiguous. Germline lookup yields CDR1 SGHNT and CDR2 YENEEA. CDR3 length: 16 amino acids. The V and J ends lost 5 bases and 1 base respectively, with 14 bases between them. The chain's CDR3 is CASSPSWPRNTGELFF. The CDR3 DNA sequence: TGTGCCAGCAGCCCTTCTTGGCCACGGAACACCGGGGAGCTGTTTTTT.

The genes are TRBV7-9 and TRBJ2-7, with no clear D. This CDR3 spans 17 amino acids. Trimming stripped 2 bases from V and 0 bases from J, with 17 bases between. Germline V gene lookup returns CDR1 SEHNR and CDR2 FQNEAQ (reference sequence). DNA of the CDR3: TGTGCCAGCAGCTTACCTCGTAAGGGTTCCAGCTCCTACGAGCAGTACTTC. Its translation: CASSLPRKGSSSYEQYF.

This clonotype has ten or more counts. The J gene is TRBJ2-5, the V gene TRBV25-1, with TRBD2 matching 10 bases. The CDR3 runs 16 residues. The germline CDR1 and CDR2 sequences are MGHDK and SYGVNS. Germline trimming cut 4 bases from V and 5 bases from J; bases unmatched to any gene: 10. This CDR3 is CASSAGASGSWETQYF. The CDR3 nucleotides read TGTGCCAGCAGTGCAGGGGCTAGCGGGAGTTGGGAGACCCAGTACTTC.